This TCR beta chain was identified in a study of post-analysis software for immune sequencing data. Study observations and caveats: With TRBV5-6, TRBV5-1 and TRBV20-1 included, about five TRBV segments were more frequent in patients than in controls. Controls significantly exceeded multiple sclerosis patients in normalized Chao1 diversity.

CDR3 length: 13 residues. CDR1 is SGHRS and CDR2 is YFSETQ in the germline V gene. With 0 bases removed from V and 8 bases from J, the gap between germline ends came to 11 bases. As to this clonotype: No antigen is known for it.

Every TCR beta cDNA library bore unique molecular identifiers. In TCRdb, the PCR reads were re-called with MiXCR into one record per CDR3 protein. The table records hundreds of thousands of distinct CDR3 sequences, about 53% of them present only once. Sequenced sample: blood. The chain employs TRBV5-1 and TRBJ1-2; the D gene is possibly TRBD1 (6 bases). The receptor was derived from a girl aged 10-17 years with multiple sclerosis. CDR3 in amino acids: CASSLGDNKGYTF. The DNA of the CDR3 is TGCGCCAGCAGCTTGGGGGACAACAAAGGCTACACCTTC.